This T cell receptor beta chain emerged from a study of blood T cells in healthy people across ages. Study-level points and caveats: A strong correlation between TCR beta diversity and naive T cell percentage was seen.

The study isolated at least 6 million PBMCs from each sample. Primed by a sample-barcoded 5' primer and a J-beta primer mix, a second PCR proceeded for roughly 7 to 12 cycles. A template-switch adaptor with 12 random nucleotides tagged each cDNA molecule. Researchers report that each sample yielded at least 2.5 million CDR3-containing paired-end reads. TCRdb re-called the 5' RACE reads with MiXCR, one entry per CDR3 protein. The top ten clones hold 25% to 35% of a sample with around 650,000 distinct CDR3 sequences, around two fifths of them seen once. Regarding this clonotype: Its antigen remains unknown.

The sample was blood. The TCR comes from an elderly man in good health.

Written as DNA, the CDR3 is TGCAGTGCTAGCGTTGCGACCGGGAGCTATGGCTACACCTTC. It specifies CSASVATGSYGYTF. The chain employs TRBV20-1 and TRBJ1-2, with unresolved D. The CDR3 extends over 14 amino acids. Germline values: CDR1 DFQATT, CDR2 SNEGSKA (reference sequence). V was trimmed by 3 bases and J by 4 bases, leaving 15 bases between them.